A selection of T cell receptor beta chains follows, all from one sample in a study of blood T cell repertoires in COVID-19. The data were produced by immunoSEQ multiplex PCR, yet TCRdb's version contains in-frame clones alone and is incomplete. The sample consists of around 280,000 clones, roughly 87% of them appearing once. The sequenced sample was PBMCs or T cells enriched from blood (not recorded which). These receptors all come from a woman between 35 and 50 years old who had recovered from COVID-19. The CDR3 runs from the conserved cysteine through the conserved F or W. A D gene is named only where the DNA matches it firmly.

v_call d_call cdr3_aa
TRBV3-1/TRBV3-2 TRBD1 CASAQYGQGADTQYF
TRBV18 TRBD1 CASSPRQGTYEQYF
TRBV27 TRBD2 CASGRGSLGEQYF
TRBV19 TRBD1 CASRTGGSTEAFF
TRBV23-1 NA CASSPQGHSKNTEAFF
TRBV7-7 NA CASSLGAGQGGETQYF
TRBV27 NA CASSPTVGTYEQYF
TRBV7-8 TRBD2 CASSPRREGYTGELFF
TRBV7-8 NA CASSGGTGVGEQYF
TRBV30 TRBD1 CAWNGQGNYGYTF
TRBV27 TRBD1 CASSLGGTGGQAEQYF